This T cell receptor beta chain emerged from a study of T-cell memory formation after mild COVID-19. Whole-study results and caveats: SARS-CoV-2 specificity of second-wave clones peaking day 37 was unconfirmed. Contracting clones from day 15 to 85 had balanced CD4/CD8; later expanders favoured CD4+. Researchers found some responding clones in pre-infection memory, a sign that cross-reactive memory joined.

This clonotype was picked up a small number of times. Its antigen is undetermined. With constant-segment primers, 5'RACE yielded cDNA libraries of TCR alpha and TCR beta that carried sample barcodes and UMIs. TCRdb re-called the 5' RACE reads through MiXCR, storing one row per CDR3 protein. The sample lists roughly 250,000 distinct CDR3 sequences, 16% seen once, with 3.5% in the top ten. Trimming took off 0 bases at V and 3 bases at J, with 14 bases between the two ends. This CDR3 region has 16 residues. CDR1 is KGHSH, CDR2 LQKENI, per germline. The sequenced sample was PBMCs or a T cell subset sorted from them (not recorded which). This chain joins TRBV18 and TRBJ2-5; tentative D call: TRBD2 (6 bases). The TCR was taken from a man between 18 and 35 years old who had mild COVID-19 (a few samples of this study predate the infection). Cell type and time point are not known. The CDR3 spells CASSPPGRGQEETQYF. The CDR3 DNA reads as TGTGCCAGCTCACCACCCGGGCGGGGTCAGGAAGAGACCCAGTACTTC.